These 10 T cell receptor beta chains were sequenced from one sample in a study of cytomegalovirus exposure and HLA in healthy donors. PCR was performed using 60 Vbeta and 13 Jbeta primers. The protocol was immunoSEQ multiplex PCR, while the TCRdb copy is restricted to in-frame clones and leaves out a portion. This sample's table reports some 200,000 clones. Specimen: PBMCs. These receptors were obtained from a woman under 30 in good health and CMV-seropositive.

The chain combines TRBV29-1 with TRBJ2-1; D is perhaps TRBD1 (5 bases). Germline V CDR1 and CDR2: SQVTM, ANQGSEA. The CDR3 loop spans 13 amino acids. Trimming cost V 5 bases and J 1 base, with 9 bases left between them. The CDR3 DNA reads as TGCAGCGTTTTTCAGGGTTCCTACAATGAGCAGTTCTTC. Its protein product is CSVFQGSYNEQFF.

The chain uses TRBV4-1 and TRBJ1-5; D perhaps matches TRBD1 (6 bases). Trimming took 0 bases from V and 11 from J, leaving 11 bases between them. The CDR3 is 13 residues long. CDR1 is MGHRA and CDR2 is YSYEKL in the germline V gene. CDR3 sequence: CASSQDVYRAQHF. CDR3 sequence (DNA): TGCGCCAGCAGCCAAGACGTTTACAGGGCCCAGCATTTT.

V is TRBV5-6 and J is TRBJ2-7; D might be TRBD1 (7 bases). CDR1 SGHDT and CDR2 YYEEEE come from the germline V gene. The CDR3 has 14 residues. Trimming took 4 bases from V and 4 from J, leaving 15 bases between them. Written as DNA, the CDR3 is TGTGCCAGCAGCCGCGGAGGGGGCGGGTACGAGCAGTACTTC. Translation gives CASSRGGGGYEQYF.

The chain couples TRBV2 to TRBJ1-4, with D hard to call. Germline CDR1 is SNHLY and CDR2 is FYNNEI. V was cut by 4 bases and J by 3 bases, with 12 bases left in between. The CDR3 consists of 15 residues. The CDR3 loop is CASSVGSGANEKLFF. DNA of the CDR3: TGTGCCAGCAGTGTGGGCAGCGGGGCTAATGAAAAACTGTTTTTT.

This chain connects TRBV4-3 to TRBJ2-5; 9 bases match TRBD1. Looked up from germline, CDR1 is LGHNA and CDR2 is YSLEER. With 1 base clipped from V and 4 bases from J, the junction kept 4 bases outside the gene matches. This CDR3 comprises 15 residues. CDR3 DNA: TGCGCCAGCAGCCAAGTAGGACAGGGGAGAGAGACCCAGTACTTC. As protein: CASSQVGQGRETQYF.

Of note for this clone: An end of the junction differs from the germline gene, which may be a read error. For the CDR3, the DNA is TGTGCTAGCAGCTTAGGATGGCAGGGTGGCAATGAGCAGTTCTTC. Protein sequence: CASSLGWQGGNEQFF. J is TRBJ2-1 and V is TRBV7-7; perhaps TRBD1 as D (5 bases). The CDR3 extends over 15 amino acids. Germline V gene lookup returns CDR1 SSHAT and CDR2 FNYEAQ (reference sequence).

This chain connects TRBV20-1 to TRBJ2-7; D call uncertain. V shed 3 bases and J shed 3 bases, with 6 bases lying between them. CDR3 size: 11 residues. Germline V gene data show CDR1 as DFQATT and CDR2 as SNEGSKA (reference sequence). The CDR3 nucleotides are TGCAGTGCTAGTAAACTCTACGAGCAGTACTTC. The encoded protein is CSASKLYEQYF.

The V call is TRBV10-3, the J call TRBJ2-1; tentatively, D is TRBD1 (6 bases). CDR1 is ENHRY and CDR2 is SYGVKD in the germline V gene. The CDR3 length is 12 residues. V was trimmed by 3 bases and J by 10 bases, leaving 10 bases between them. CDR3 sequence: CAISERQAEQFF. The CDR3 DNA follows: TGTGCCATCAGTGAACGACAGGCCGAGCAGTTCTTC.

The gene calls are TRBV7-7 and TRBJ2-5; 12 bases line up with TRBD1. J lost 5 bases, V lost 0 bases, and 7 bases had no gene match. Germline values: CDR1 SSHAT, CDR2 FNYEAQ (reference sequence). This CDR3 contains 17 residues. CDR3 protein: CASSLAGGTGGMETQYF. The CDR3 DNA is TGTGCCAGCAGCTTAGCGGGGGGGACAGGGGGCATGGAGACCCAGTACTTC.

The chain joins TRBV10-2 to TRBJ2-3, with 16 nucleotides matching TRBD2. Trimming took 3 bases from V and 5 from J; bases not matched to a gene: 8. CDR3 length equals 18 residues. Germline lookup yields CDR1 WSHSY and CDR2 SAAADI. The CDR3 loop reads CASSDPGTSGRDRDTQYF. The CDR3 coding sequence is TGCGCCAGCAGTGATCCTGGGACTAGCGGGAGGGATAGAGATACGCAGTATTTT.